Below are 21 T cell receptor beta chains sequenced from a single sample in a study of blood T cells in healthy people across ages (dated by TCRdb to the mid-2010s). Receptors were amplified or captured by 5' RACE. TCRdb records Illumina HiSeq 2500 as the sequencer. A second PCR of 7 to 11 cycles was run with a J-beta primer mix and a sample-barcoded 5' primer. The public reads were run again by TCRdb, first through fastp at Q25 and then through MiXCR, and only productive beta chains were kept. Rows with one shared CDR3 protein collapse into an entry with the most common genes and DNA. The table for this sample lists 600,000 or so distinct CDR3 sequences; under 30% of them were counted only once. The ten largest clones capture roughly 14% of the sample. Sequenced input: blood. These receptors were taken from a woman of 80 years or more in good health.

The rearrangement uses TRBV6-5 and TRBJ2-1; 11 nucleotides agree with TRBD1. Germline-derived CDR1 and CDR2 are MNHEY and SVGAGI. The CDR3 is made up of 15 amino acids. The V and J ends lost 6 bases and 5 bases, in that order; junction bases with no gene match: 6. CDR3 amino acids: CASSDGQGADNEQFF. The CDR3 DNA sequence: TGTGCCAGCAGCGACGGACAGGGGGCTGACAATGAGCAGTTCTTC.

V and J are TRBV6-5 and TRBJ2-2; tentative D call: TRBD1 (6 bases). Trimming removed 0 bases from V and 4 bases from J, with 12 bases in between. Germline assignment: CDR1 MNHEY and CDR2 SVGAGI. This CDR3 spans 16 amino acids. CDR3 in DNA: TGTGCCAGCAGTTACTCATGGGACACTAGCACCGGGGAGCTGTTTTTT. Translating it yields CASSYSWDTSTGELFF.

This rearrangement joins TRBV19 to TRBJ1-5, with D unresolved. Per the germline V gene, CDR1 is LNHDA and CDR2 is SQIVND (reference sequence). The V gene lost 1 base and the J gene lost 2 bases, with 6 bases spanning the gap. This CDR3 contains 14 residues. The CDR3 DNA sequence: TGTGCCAGTAGTATAGCGGAGGGCAATCAGCCCCAGCATTTT. Its protein is CASSIAEGNQPQHF.

In this sample, this clonotype turned up many times. V and J are TRBV5-1 and TRBJ1-2; D gene uncertain. V was shortened by 4 bases and J by 6 bases, with 13 bases between the two germline ends. The CDR3 is made up of 13 amino acids. CDR1 is SGHRS and CDR2 is YFSETQ in the germline V gene. The DNA for the CDR3 is TGCGCCAGCAGCGCGCGAAGCGCAGATGGCTACACCTTC. Amino acid sequence: CASSARSADGYTF.

The gene calls are TRBV5-1 and TRBJ2-3; D is perhaps TRBD2 (7 bases). Per germline, CDR1 SGHRS and CDR2 YFSETQ. This CDR3 comprises 17 residues. Deletions cut 0 bases from V and 2 bases from J, with 16 bases between. The CDR3 nucleotides are TGCGCCAGCAGCTTGGTCCTGGGGGCGGGGGCCACAGATACGCAGTATTTT. Translated, it gives CASSLVLGAGATDTQYF.

The genes are TRBV5-1 and TRBJ2-1; TRBD2 aligns across 14 bases. Germline V CDR1 and CDR2: SGHRS, YFSETQ. The CDR3 spans 15 residues. J gave up 6 bases and V 4 bases, and 3 bases lay outside the gene matches. The CDR3 region has the DNA TGCGCCAGCAGCACCGGGACTAGCGGGAGCAATGAGCAGTTCTTC. Protein sequence: CASSTGTSGSNEQFF.

This clonotype was observed once. A much larger clone differs by one base, so this may be a read error. The chain uses TRBV7-9 and TRBJ1-1, with no clear D. The germline V gene has CDR1 SEHNR and CDR2 FQNEAQ (reference sequence). This CDR3 is built from 13 residues. The CDR3 DNA reads as TGTACCAGCAGCCCATCCCTAAATTCTGAAGCTTTCTTT. The encoded protein is CTSSPSLNSEAFF.

The chain links TRBV28 to TRBJ1-5; 7 nucleotides match TRBD1. This CDR3 is built from 14 residues. CDR1 MDHEN and CDR2 SYDVKM come from the germline V gene. V lost 5 bases to trimming and J lost 5 bases; unmatched junction nucleotides: 6. The CDR3 loop is CASSLTGPHQPQHF. The CDR3 DNA sequence: TGTGCCAGCAGTCTGACAGGGCCTCATCAGCCCCAGCATTTT. Full variable domain (rest looked up from reference TRBV28 and TRBJ1-5): DVKVTQSSRYLVKRTGEKVFLECVQDMDHENMFWYRQDPGLGLRLIYFSYDVKMKEKGDIPEGYSVSREKKERFSLILESASTNQTSMYLCASSLTGPHQPQHFGDGTRLSIL.

This clonotype was counted many times. The rearrangement joins TRBV12-3 or TRBV12-4 to TRBJ2-7; D is uncertain. The CDR3 contains 12 residues. Between the trimmed V and J ends, which lost 1 base and 3 bases, there was a span of 4 bases. The CDR3 is CASSLDYYEQYF. Written as DNA, the CDR3 is TGTGCCAGCAGTTTAGACTACTACGAGCAGTACTTC.

The V and J genes are TRBV7-2 and TRBJ2-1; D is perhaps TRBD2 (7 bases). The DNA end is more similar to TRBJ2-7, so the J call may be wrong. This CDR3 comprises 16 residues. Per the germline V gene, CDR1 is SGHTA and CDR2 is FQGNSA. The CDR3 DNA sequence: TGTGCCAGCAGCTCCAGAGGGGGGGGCTCCTACAATGAGCAGTACTTC. Its translation: CASSSRGGGSYNEQYF.

V is TRBV5-8 and J is TRBJ1-6; weak D call: TRBD1 (5 bases). The V gene's germline CDR1 is SGHTS and CDR2 YDEGEE. The germline V and J ends were trimmed by 3 bases and 9 bases, with 16 bases remaining between them. The CDR3 runs 15 residues. CDR3 region: CASSYTGTLSSPLHF. The CDR3 DNA sequence: TGTGCCAGCAGCTACACCGGGACGTTAAGTTCACCCCTCCACTTT.

For this clonotype: This sequence may be a read error, since a much larger clone differs from it by one base. The V gene is TRBV28, the J gene TRBJ2-7, with D possibly being TRBD1 or TRBD2 (6 bases each). The V end lost 5 bases, the J end lost 9 bases, and 20 bases lay between the germline ends. The CDR3 loop spans 14 amino acids. Germline V CDR1 and CDR2: MDHEN, SYDVKM. CDR3 sequence: CASSAPLGGDGQYF. The CDR3 bases are TGTGCCAGCAGTGCCCCACTGGGGGGCGACGGGCAGTACTTC.

This clonotype has a count of ten or more. V and J are TRBV7-9 and TRBJ2-7, with 10 bases that match TRBD2. The length of the CDR3 is 18 residues. The germline V gene has CDR1 SEHNR and CDR2 FQNEAQ (reference sequence). The ends lost 5 bases at V and 1 base at J; junction bases unmatched: 14. CDR3 sequence reads: CASSRSPILAGVSYEQYF. Here the CDR3 DNA reads TGTGCCAGCAGCCGATCGCCAATCCTAGCGGGGGTTTCCTACGAGCAGTACTTC.

This rearrangement joins TRBV5-1 to TRBJ1-1; the D is unclear. Germline V gene lookup returns CDR1 SGHRS and CDR2 YFSETQ. V lost 3 bases and J lost 3, with 15 bases in between. CDR3 size: 15 residues. CDR3 sequence reads: CASSSIPGVDTEAFF. Here the CDR3 DNA reads TGCGCCAGCAGCTCCATACCCGGGGTGGACACTGAAGCTTTCTTT.

This clonotype was recorded at least ten times. The chain links TRBV3-1 to TRBJ2-3; the D gene could be TRBD1 or TRBD2 (5 bases each). The germline CDR1 and CDR2 sequences are LGHDT and YNNKEL (reference sequence). CDR3 length equals 16 residues. Trimming took off 5 bases at V and 1 base at J, with 16 bases between the two ends. DNA of the CDR3: TGTGCCAGCAGCGAACATCAGGGAGTGGGCACAGATACGCAGTATTTT. As protein: CASSEHQGVGTDTQYF.

Ten or more counts support this clonotype. The chain employs TRBV20-1 and TRBJ2-7; D possibly corresponds to TRBD2 (5 bases). CDR1 DFQATT and CDR2 SNEGSKA come from the germline V gene (reference sequence). The length of the CDR3 is 12 residues. Trimming removed 6 bases at V and 0 bases at J, with 9 bases between. The CDR3: CSAAGNSYEQYF. In DNA, the CDR3 is TGCAGTGCGGCCGGGAACTCCTACGAGCAGTACTTC.

This clonotype occurred many times. The V call is TRBV12-3 or TRBV12-4, the J call TRBJ1-2; no firm D call. The CDR3 totals 13 residues. V gave up 5 bases and J gave up 7 bases, with 14 bases separating them. The CDR3 is CASSPREGSGYTF. The CDR3 DNA follows: TGTGCCAGCAGTCCCCGGGAGGGTAGTGGCTACACCTTC.

At least ten counts were recorded for this clonotype. This chain joins TRBV3-1 and TRBJ2-5, with 9 bases matching TRBD1. The CDR3 consists of 15 residues. V was clipped by 1 base and J by 2 bases; unmatched bases: 2. The germline V gene encodes CDR1 LGHDT and CDR2 YNNKEL (reference sequence). In nucleotides, the CDR3 is TGTGCCAGCAGCCAAGCCGGGACAGGGCAAGAGACCCAGTACTTC. Its translation is CASSQAGTGQETQYF.

In this sample, this clonotype turned up many times. The chain links TRBV29-1 to TRBJ2-1; D is ambiguous. Germline CDR1 SQVTM, CDR2 ANQGSEA. The CDR3 is 12 amino acids. V lost 1 base, J lost 4 bases, and 5 bases lay in between. CDR3 nucleotide sequence: TGCAGCGTTGAAGTGAAATACAATGAGCAGTTCTTC. Translated: CSVEVKYNEQFF.

This clonotype has a count of ten or more. The V call is TRBV5-5, the J call TRBJ1-5; the match to TRBD1 covers 9 bases. Germline V gene sequence: CDR1 SGHKS, CDR2 YYEKEE (reference sequence). V dropped 0 bases and J dropped 9; count of bases not matched to a gene: 4. CDR3 length: 14 amino acids. The CDR3 nucleotides are TGTGCCAGCAGCTTGGAACAGGGGGCAGCGCCCCAGCATTTT. It specifies CASSLEQGAAPQHF.

In this sample, this clonotype turned up a few times. This chain links TRBV25-1 with TRBJ2-3; tentative D call: TRBD2 (5 bases). V lost 1 base to trimming and J lost 3 bases, with 14 bases between them. CDR3 length: 16 residues. The germline CDR1 and CDR2 sequences are MGHDK and SYGVNS. CDR3 sequence: CASSESAGGRTDTQYF. CDR3 DNA: TGTGCCAGCAGTGAATCGGCGGGCGGCAGGACAGATACGCAGTATTTT.